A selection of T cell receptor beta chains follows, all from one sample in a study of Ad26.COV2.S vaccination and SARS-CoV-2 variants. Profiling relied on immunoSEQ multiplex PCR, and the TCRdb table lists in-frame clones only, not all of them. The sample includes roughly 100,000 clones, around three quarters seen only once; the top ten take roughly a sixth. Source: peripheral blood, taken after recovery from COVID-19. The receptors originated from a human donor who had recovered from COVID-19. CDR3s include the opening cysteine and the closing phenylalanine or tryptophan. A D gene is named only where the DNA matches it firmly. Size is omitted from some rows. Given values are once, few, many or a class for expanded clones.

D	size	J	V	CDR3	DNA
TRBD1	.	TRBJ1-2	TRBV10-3	CAISVPGQGMGYTF	TGTGCCATCAGTGTTCCGGGACAGGGGATGGGCTACACCTTC
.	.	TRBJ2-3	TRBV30	CAWESGASTDTQYF	TGTGCCTGGGAGAGCGGCGCTAGCACAGATACGCAGTATTTT
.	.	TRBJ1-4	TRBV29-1	CSVEGGGNHEKLFF	TGCAGCGTTGAAGGGGGGGGAAATCATGAAAAACTGTTTTTT
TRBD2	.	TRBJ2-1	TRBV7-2	CASSPPFSGGANEQFF	TGTGCCAGCAGCCCTCCCTTTAGCGGGGGGGCCAATGAGCAGTTCTTC
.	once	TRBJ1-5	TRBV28	CASKKREEGNQPQHF	TGTGCCAGTAAAAAGAGGGAAGAGGGCAATCAGCCCCAGCATTTT
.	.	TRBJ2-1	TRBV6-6	CASSQTRPELRVTEQFF	TGTGCCAGCAGTCAGACAAGGCCCGAACTAAGGGTGACTGAGCAGTTCTTC
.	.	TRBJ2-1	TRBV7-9	CASSPNRFQGGEQFF	TGTGCCAGCAGCCCCAACAGGTTCCAAGGAGGGGAGCAGTTCTTC
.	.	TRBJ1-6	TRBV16	CASIMLVDSPLHF	TGTGCCAGCATCATGCTAGTGGATTCACCCCTCCACTTT
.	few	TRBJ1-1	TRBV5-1	CASSLGLLNTEAFF	TGCGCCAGCAGCTTGGGACTACTGAACACTGAAGCTTTCTTT
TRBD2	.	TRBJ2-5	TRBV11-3	CASSPSGGVQETQYF	TGTGCCAGCAGCCCTAGCGGGGGAGTCCAAGAGACCCAGTACTTC
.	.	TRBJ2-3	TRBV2	CASRTSTDTQYF	TGTGCCAGCAGGACTAGCACAGATACGCAGTATTTT
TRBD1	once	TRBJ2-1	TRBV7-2	CASSPQGQGVFF	TGTGCCAGCAGCCCGCAGGGACAGGGTGTGTTCTTC
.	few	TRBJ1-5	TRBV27	CARGNQPQHF	TGTGCCAGGGGGAATCAGCCCCAGCATTTT
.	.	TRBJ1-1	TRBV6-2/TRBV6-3	CASSSPGGNTEAFF	TGTGCCAGCAGCTCCCCGGGGGGGAACACTGAAGCTTTCTTT
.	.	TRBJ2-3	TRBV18	CASSPGLGTDTQYF	TGTGCCAGCTCACCCGGACTGGGGACAGATACGCAGTATTTT
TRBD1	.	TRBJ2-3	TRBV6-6	CASSYLGQASTDTQYF	TGTGCCAGCAGTTATCTCGGACAGGCTTCCACAGATACGCAGTATTTT
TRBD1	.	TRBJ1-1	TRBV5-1	CASSSGQGGVATEAFF	TGCGCCAGCAGCTCGGGACAGGGTGGGGTCGCGACTGAAGCTTTCTTT
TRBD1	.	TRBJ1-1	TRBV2	CASMGQIRNTEAFF	TGTGCCAGCATGGGACAGATCAGGAACACTGAAGCTTTCTTT
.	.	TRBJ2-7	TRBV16	CASSQLAGQVSYEQYF	TGTGCCAGCAGCCAATTAGCGGGACAGGTTTCCTACGAGCAGTACTTC
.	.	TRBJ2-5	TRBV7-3	CASSLAPGSSETQYF	TGTGCCAGCAGCTTAGCCCCAGGATCCTCAGAGACCCAGTACTTC
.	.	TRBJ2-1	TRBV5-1	CASSLSQTYNEQFF	TGCGCCAGCAGCTTGTCACAGACCTACAATGAGCAGTTCTTC
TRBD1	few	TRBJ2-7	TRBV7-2	CASSLAGGTGTVEQYF	TGTGCCAGCAGCTTAGCGGGAGGGACAGGGACAGTCGAGCAGTACTTC
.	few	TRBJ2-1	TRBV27	CASRLGRSSYNEQFF	TGTGCCAGCAGACTGGGACGGAGCTCCTACAATGAGCAGTTCTTC
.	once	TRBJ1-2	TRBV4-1	CASSQDHNKGLGYGYTF	TGCGCCAGCAGCCAAGATCATAATAAGGGGCTGGGATATGGCTACACCTTC
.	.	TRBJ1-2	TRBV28	CASSLGGQPLGSYGYTF	TGTGCCAGCAGTTTAGGCGGACAGCCTCTGGGGTCCTATGGCTACACCTTC
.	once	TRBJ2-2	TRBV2	CASSERGTGELFF	TGTGCCAGCAGTGAGAGGGGCACCGGGGAGCTGTTTTTT
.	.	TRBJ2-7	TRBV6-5	CASSYSRSYEQYF	TGTGCCAGCAGTTACTCGAGGTCCTACGAGCAGTACTTC
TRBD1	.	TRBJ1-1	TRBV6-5	CASSFGTGGTEAFF	TGTGCCAGCAGTTTCGGGACAGGGGGCACTGAAGCTTTCTTT
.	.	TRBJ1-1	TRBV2	CASSEGGGEAFF	TGTGCCAGCAGTGAAGGGGGGGGTGAAGCTTTCTTT
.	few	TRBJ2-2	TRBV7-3	CASSKDSANTGELFF	TGTGCCAGCAGCAAGGACAGTGCGAACACCGGGGAGCTGTTTTTT
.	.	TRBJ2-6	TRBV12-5	CASGRAGNSGANVLTF	TGTGCTAGTGGACGCGCGGGGAACTCTGGGGCCAACGTCCTGACTTTC
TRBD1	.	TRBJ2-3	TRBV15	CATSEDRGDTQYF	TGTGCCACCAGCGAGGACAGGGGAGATACGCAGTATTTT
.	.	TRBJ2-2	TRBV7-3	CASSLRASAQGNTGELFF	TGTGCCAGCAGCTTAAGAGCTTCCGCTCAGGGAAACACCGGGGAGCTGTTTTTT
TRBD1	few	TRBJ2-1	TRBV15	CATSRPIPRGTGPYNEQFF	TGTGCCACCAGCAGACCAATCCCCCGGGGGACAGGACCCTACAATGAGCAGTTCTTC
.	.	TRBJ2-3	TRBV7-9	CASSSGLLSTDTQYF	TGTGCCAGCAGCTCAGGACTTCTGAGCACAGATACGCAGTATTTT
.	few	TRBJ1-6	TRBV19	CASSGPGRSTSPLHF	TGTGCCAGTAGTGGACCGGGACGCTCAACCTCACCCCTCCACTTT
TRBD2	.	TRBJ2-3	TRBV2	CASNQRGGRDTDTQYF	TGTGCCAGCAATCAACGGGGGGGAAGGGACACAGATACGCAGTATTTT
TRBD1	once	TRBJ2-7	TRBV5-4	CASSPERDRTYEQYF	TGTGCCAGCAGCCCAGAACGGGACAGAACCTACGAGCAGTACTTC
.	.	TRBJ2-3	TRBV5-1	CASSFDTDTQYF	TGCGCCAGCAGCTTTGACACAGATACGCAGTATTTT
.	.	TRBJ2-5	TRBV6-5	CASSYSEGFRETQYF	TGTGCCAGCAGTTACTCGGAGGGATTCCGAGAGACCCAGTACTTC
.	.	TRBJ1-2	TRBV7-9	CASSFRGGPVYGYTF	TGTGCCAGCAGCTTCCGGGGGGGCCCCGTCTATGGCTACACCTTC
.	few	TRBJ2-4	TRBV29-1	CSAQGSGGNIQYF	TGCAGCGCCCAGGGCTCAGGAGGAAACATTCAGTACTTC
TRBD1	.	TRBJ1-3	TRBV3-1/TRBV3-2	CATGQGPGNTIYF	TGTGCCACGGGACAGGGCCCTGGAAACACCATATATTTT
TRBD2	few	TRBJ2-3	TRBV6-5	CASAGDTDTQYF	TGTGCCAGCGCGGGGGACACAGATACGCAGTATTTT
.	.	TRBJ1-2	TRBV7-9	CASSFTYGAPYGYTF	TGTGCCAGCAGCTTCACGTATGGGGCGCCTTATGGCTACACCTTC
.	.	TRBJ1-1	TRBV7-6	CASSPVDWGDGFAEAFF	TGTGCCAGCAGTCCAGTTGATTGGGGCGATGGATTCGCTGAAGCTTTCTTT
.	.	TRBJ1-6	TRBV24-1	CATWSESPLHF	TGTGCCACCTGGTCCGAATCACCCCTCCACTTT
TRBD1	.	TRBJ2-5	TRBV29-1	CSVTPWTGEETQYF	TGCAGCGTGACTCCCTGGACAGGTGAAGAGACCCAGTACTTC
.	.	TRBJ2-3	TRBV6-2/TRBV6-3	CASSQYSAAGSQYF	TGTGCCAGCAGCCAGTACTCTGCAGCCGGGTCGCAGTATTTT
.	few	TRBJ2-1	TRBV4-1	CASSQDSPAGTRNEQFF	TGCGCCAGCAGCCAAGATTCCCCAGCGGGCACACGGAATGAGCAGTTCTTC
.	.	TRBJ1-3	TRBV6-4	CASSPQPSGNTIYF	TGTGCCAGCAGCCCCCAACCTTCTGGAAACACCATATATTTT
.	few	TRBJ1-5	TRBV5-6	CASSLATGSLVQPQHF	TGTGCCAGCAGCTTGGCCACCGGGTCTCTCGTTCAGCCCCAGCATTTT
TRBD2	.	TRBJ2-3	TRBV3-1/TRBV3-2	CASSGGLAGTDTQYF	TGTGCCAGCAGCGGGGGACTAGCTGGCACAGATACGCAGTATTTT
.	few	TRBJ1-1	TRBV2	CASSGRGSDTEAFF	TGTGCCAGCAGTGGCAGGGGAAGCGACACTGAAGCTTTCTTT
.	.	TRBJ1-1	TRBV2	CARGGSGNTEAFF	TGTGCCAGAGGGGGTAGCGGAAACACTGAAGCTTTCTTT